Following are 20 T cell receptor beta chains from one sample sequenced in a study of blood T cell repertoires in COVID-19. Sequenced by immunoSEQ multiplex PCR; TCRdb stores in-frame clones only, minus some. The sample carries 80,000 to 100,000 clones, around 88% recorded once. Sequenced input: peripheral blood. The receptors were gathered from a man aged 50 or older with COVID-19, enrolled during active disease.

The rearrangement joins TRBV19 to TRBJ1-2, with D unclear. In germline, CDR1 is LNHDA, CDR2 SQIVND (reference sequence). The CDR3 covers 13 residues. The ends were cut back, 8 bases at V and 4 bases at J, with 14 bases in the middle. The CDR3 is CASAAGSVYGYTF. The DNA of the CDR3 is TGTGCCAGTGCGGCGGGCAGCGTCTATGGCTACACCTTC.

This CDR3 is CASRRTGVIEQFF. In nucleotides, the CDR3 is TGTGCCAGCAGGCGAACGGGTGTGATCGAGCAGTTCTTC. This chain connects TRBV2 to TRBJ2-1; D gene ambiguous. Germline assignment: CDR1 SNHLY and CDR2 FYNNEI. Trimming took off 6 bases at V and 10 bases at J, with 16 bases between the two ends. The CDR3 extends over 13 amino acids.

V usage is TRBV7-2 and J usage is TRBJ2-3, with 7 positions matching TRBD1. The germline CDR1 and CDR2 sequences are SGHTA and FQGNSA. The J segment lost 3 bases and the V segment lost 3 bases, leaving 6 bases of the junction unmatched. The CDR3 loop spans 15 amino acids. CDR3 DNA sequence: TGTGCCAGCAGCTTCGTGGGGACAGCAACAGATACGCAGTATTTT. Its protein product is CASSFVGTATDTQYF.

This chain connects TRBV5-1 to TRBJ1-1; 7 nucleotides match TRBD1. The V segment lost 1 base and the J segment 2 bases; nucleotides outside the gene matches: 8. Per the germline V gene, CDR1 is SGHRS and CDR2 is YFSETQ. The CDR3 has 16 residues. CDR3 region: CASSLYLGGSNTEAFF. CDR3 DNA sequence: TGCGCCAGCAGCTTGTATCTAGGGGGCAGTAACACTGAAGCTTTCTTT.

The chain is built from TRBV11-2 and TRBJ1-2, with TRBD1 matching 8 bases. There are 13 residues in the CDR3. CDR1 SGHAT and CDR2 FQNNGV come from the germline V gene. The V and J ends lost 8 bases and 8 bases, in that order; junction bases with no gene match: 10. In DNA form, the CDR3 reads TGTGCCAGCGCGGACAGGGACTGGCACGGCTACACCTTC. The encoded protein is CASADRDWHGYTF.

In regard to this clone: This sample includes further DNA sequences coding for the same CDR3. The chain uses TRBV5-4 and TRBJ2-1, with 9 bases matching TRBD2. This CDR3 region has 15 residues. The germline V gene encodes CDR1 SGHNT and CDR2 YYREEE (reference sequence). Trimming took 2 bases from V and 7 from J; bases not matched to a gene: 7. CDR3 protein: CASSFRIAGVNEQFF. CDR3 coding DNA: TGTGCCAGCAGCTTCCGGATAGCGGGGGTAAATGAGCAGTTCTTC.

The J gene is TRBJ2-5, the V gene TRBV7-9; TRBD2 agrees at 7 bases. Germline CDR1 SEHNR, CDR2 FQNEAQ (reference sequence). This CDR3 has 14 residues. The J segment lost 2 bases and the V segment lost 3 bases, leaving 3 bases of the junction unmatched. This CDR3 reads CASSLGGRQETQYF. The CDR3, as DNA: TGTGCCAGCAGCTTGGGGGGGAGGCAAGAGACCCAGTACTTC.

The gene calls are TRBV19 and TRBJ2-3, with D perhaps TRBD1 (5 bases). Trimming shortened V by 0 bases and J by 5 bases, and 9 bases separated the two germline ends. From germline, CDR1 is LNHDA and CDR2 SQIVND (reference sequence). This CDR3 is 14 amino acids long. In DNA, the CDR3 is TGTGCCAGTAGTATAGAAACAGGTGTAGATACGCAGTATTTT. It translates to CASSIETGVDTQYF.

The chain employs TRBV4-1 and TRBJ1-5; TRBD1 might be the D (6 bases). CDR1 and CDR2 (germline): MGHRA, YSYEKL. V was trimmed by 3 bases and J by 2 bases, leaving 14 bases between them. This CDR3 contains 16 residues. The CDR3 loop is CASSQAAAGGNQPQHF. As DNA, the CDR3 is TGCGCCAGCAGCCAGGCAGCTGCAGGGGGCAATCAGCCCCAGCATTTT.

The chain employs TRBV11-1 and TRBJ2-1, with a possible D match to TRBD1 (6 bases). Germline assignment: CDR1 SGHAT and CDR2 FQDESV (reference sequence). The V end lost 2 bases, the J end lost 3 bases, and 11 bases lay between the germline ends. This CDR3 is built from 15 residues. CDR3 bases: TGTGCCAGCAGCTTACTACAGGGTGGCTACAATGAGCAGTTCTTC. Translation gives CASSLLQGGYNEQFF.

The chain combines TRBV5-4 with TRBJ2-2, with 10 bases matching TRBD2. Germline V gene lookup returns CDR1 SGHNT and CDR2 YYREEE (reference sequence). CDR3 size: 16 residues. V lost 2 bases to trimming and J lost 1 base; unmatched junction nucleotides: 2. The CDR3 spells CASSFGLAVNTGELFF. The CDR3 bases are TGTGCCAGCAGCTTCGGACTAGCGGTGAACACCGGGGAGCTGTTTTTT.

The rearrangement uses TRBV7-2 and TRBJ1-2, with 8 bases lining up with TRBD1. The CDR3 runs to 12 residues. V lost 9 bases to trimming and J lost 8 bases; unmatched junction nucleotides: 8. Germline V gives CDR1 SGHTA, CDR2 FQGNSA. The CDR3 coding sequence is TGTGCCAGTTCCCAGGGGGCTTGGGGCTACACCTTC. Amino acids: CASSQGAWGYTF. Full variable domain (outside the CDR3, taken from reference TRBV7-2 and TRBJ1-2): GAGVSQSPSNKVTEKGKDVELRCDPISGHTALYWYRQSLGQGLEFLIYFQGNSAPDKSGLPSDRFSAERTGGSVSTLTIQRTQQEDSAVYLCASSQGAWGYTFGSGTRLTVV.

The chain has TRBV9 and TRBJ2-7, with a tentative D call TRBD1 (6 bases). V lost 3 bases and J lost 5, with 15 bases in between. Looked up from germline, CDR1 is SGDLS and CDR2 is YYNGEE. The CDR3 runs to 14 residues. The CDR3 nucleotides read TGTGCCAGCAGCGGGGACACCCGGGTACACGAGCAGTACTTC. It encodes CASSGDTRVHEQYF.

The rearrangement uses TRBV6-1 and TRBJ2-3; TRBD2 matches 9 bases. V was pared by 1 base and J by 5 bases, with 7 bases of the junction left unmatched. CDR3 length: 16 amino acids. Germline assignment: CDR1 MNHNS and CDR2 SASEGT. Written as DNA, the CDR3 is TGTGCCAGCAGTGAAGTTGATAGCGGGGGTAGAGATACGCAGTATTTT. This translates into CASSEVDSGGRDTQYF.

This rearrangement joins TRBV7-2 to TRBJ2-7, with a tentative D call TRBD1 (6 bases). This CDR3 is 17 amino acids long. Germline CDR1 SGHTA, CDR2 FQGNSA. V gave up 3 bases and J gave up 2 bases, with 20 bases separating them. The CDR3 DNA follows: TGTGCCAGCAGCTTCGCCTTTTCGACAGGCACGCCCTACGAGCAGTACTTC. Encoded protein: CASSFAFSTGTPYEQYF.

V usage is TRBV5-8 and J usage is TRBJ1-4; weak D call: TRBD1 (6 bases). The CDR3 contains 17 residues. V lost 3 bases to trimming and J lost 2 bases, with 17 bases between them. Germline V gene sequence: CDR1 SGHTS, CDR2 YDEGEE. The CDR3: CASSSSVAGATNEKLFF. CDR3 nucleotides: TGTGCCAGCAGCTCAAGCGTGGCAGGGGCCACTAATGAAAAACTGTTTTTT.

The V call is TRBV4-1, the J call TRBJ1-3; TRBD1 matches at 9 bases. With V trimmed by 4 bases and J by 0 bases, 4 bases remained unmatched. This CDR3 is built from 16 residues. The germline gives CDR1 MGHRA, CDR2 YSYEKL. CDR3 coding DNA: TGCGCCAGCAGCCTCAAGGGACAGGGCTCTGGAAACACCATATATTTT. It yields the protein CASSLKGQGSGNTIYF.

This chain connects TRBV2 to TRBJ1-4; 7 bases match TRBD1. The ends lost 5 bases at V and 7 bases at J; junction bases unmatched: 10. The CDR3 covers 15 residues. CDR1 and CDR2 from the germline V gene are SNHLY and FYNNEI. The chain's CDR3 is CASSFGQVEGEKLFF. Here the CDR3 DNA reads TGTGCCAGCAGTTTCGGACAGGTCGAAGGTGAAAAACTGTTTTTT.

V is TRBV28 and J is TRBJ2-3, with D perhaps matching TRBD2 (5 bases). CDR1 and CDR2 from the germline V gene are MDHEN and SYDVKM. Trimming stripped 3 bases from V and 3 bases from J, with 16 bases between. The CDR3 spans 16 residues. The DNA of the CDR3 is TGTGCCAGCAGTTTTGGTGCGCTAGCCGGTACAGATACGCAGTATTTT. Translation: CASSFGALAGTDTQYF. Supplemented by reference TRBV28 and TRBJ2-3, the full variable domain reads DVKVTQSSRYLVKRTGEKVFLECVQDMDHENMFWYRQDPGLGLRLIYFSYDVKMKEKGDIPEGYSVSREKKERFSLILESASTNQTSMYLCASSFGALAGTDTQYFGPGTRLTVL.

This chain connects TRBV5-4 to TRBJ2-7; D perhaps matches TRBD1 (6 bases). Between the trimmed V and J ends, which lost 7 bases and 0 bases, there was a span of 14 bases. The CDR3 spans 14 residues. CDR1 and CDR2 (germline): SGHNT, YYREEE (reference sequence). CDR3 coding DNA: TGTGCCAGCGGAATTGGGGACACCTCCTACGAGCAGTACTTC. Its protein product is CASGIGDTSYEQYF.